This is a list of T cell receptor beta chains from one sample in a study of cytomegalovirus exposure and HLA in healthy donors. Profiling relied on immunoSEQ multiplex PCR, and the TCRdb table lists in-frame clones only, not all of them. The table shows 150,000 to 200,000 clones, with over 70% occurring only once. What was sequenced was PBMCs. These receptors were obtained from a male donor in good health and CMV-seropositive. Each CDR3 is given with its conserved first and last residue. A D gene is named only where the DNA matches it firmly. Size tells how often a clone was seen (once, few, many) or the class of an expanded clone, and some rows leave it out.

v_call	d_call	j_call	clone_size	cdr3_aa	cdr3_nt
TRBV5-8	TRBD1	TRBJ2-1	once	CASSQDRGANEQFF	TGTGCCAGCAGCCAGGACAGGGGAGCCAATGAGCAGTTCTTC
TRBV11-2	-	TRBJ2-7	-	CATSNSPYGRGNEQYF	TGTGCCACCTCTAACTCACCCTACGGCAGGGGCAACGAGCAGTACTTC
TRBV7-3	-	TRBJ1-1	-	CASSPSGSTEAFF	TGTGCCAGCTCTCCATCGGGGAGCACTGAAGCTTTCTTT
TRBV5-4	TRBD2	TRBJ2-2	-	CASSLGLAGANTGELFF	TGTGCCAGCAGCTTGGGACTAGCGGGGGCCAACACCGGGGAGCTGTTTTTT
TRBV5-1	-	TRBJ2-1	-	CASSDSNEQFF	TGCGCCAGCAGTGACAGCAATGAGCAGTTCTTC
TRBV7-2	-	TRBJ2-7	-	CASSLGLSYEQYF	TGTGCCAGCAGCCTGGGACTTTCCTACGAGCAGTACTTC
TRBV6-1	-	TRBJ2-7	-	CASSSRGGAYEQYF	TGTGCCAGCAGCTCGCGAGGGGGGGCCTACGAGCAGTACTTC
TRBV7-2	-	TRBJ1-2	-	CASSNIPTGSPYGYTF	TGTGCCAGCAGCAATATACCTACAGGGTCCCCCTATGGCTACACCTTC
TRBV2	-	TRBJ1-2	-	CASGGEFGYGYTF	TGTGCCAGCGGGGGGGAGTTTGGCTATGGCTACACCTTC
TRBV9	TRBD2	TRBJ2-3	-	CASSVGGSGGAGDTQYF	TGTGCCAGCAGCGTAGGTGGTAGCGGGGGGGCGGGAGATACGCAGTATTTT
TRBV4-1	-	TRBJ2-7	-	CASSRGGIYEQYF	TGCGCCAGCAGCCGCGGAGGGATCTACGAGCAGTACTTC
TRBV10-1	-	TRBJ2-3	-	CASSESGGAVNPRRGTQYF	TGCGCCAGCAGTGAGTCGGGGGGGGCGGTGAATCCCCGCAGGGGTACGCAGTATTTT
TRBV5-6	-	TRBJ2-7	-	CASSSPGTSYEQYF	TGTGCCAGCAGTTCCCCGGGTACCAGCTACGAGCAGTACTTC
TRBV13	TRBD1	TRBJ1-2	-	CASSSDRGPGGYTF	TGTGCCAGCAGCTCGGACAGGGGACCGGGTGGCTACACCTTC
TRBV23-1	-	TRBJ2-7	few	CASSQSAGAYEQYF	TGCGCCAGCAGTCAATCGGCCGGAGCCTACGAGCAGTACTTC
TRBV5-1	-	TRBJ2-7	-	CASSLAPDRDYPYEQYF	TGCGCCAGCAGCTTGGCACCGGACAGGGACTACCCCTACGAGCAGTACTTC
TRBV5-8	TRBD1	TRBJ1-4	-	CASSGQGAWGEKLFF	TGTGCCAGCAGCGGGCAGGGGGCATGGGGTGAAAAACTGTTTTTT
TRBV7-8	TRBD2	TRBJ2-1	-	CASSLGYERGGPREQFF	TGTGCCAGCAGCTTAGGATACGAGCGGGGGGGCCCACGGGAGCAGTTCTTC
TRBV11-2	-	TRBJ2-4	-	CASSFFSEVGGAKNIQYF	TGTGCCAGCAGCTTCTTTAGTGAGGTCGGAGGAGCCAAAAACATTCAGTACTTC
TRBV18	-	TRBJ1-6	once	CASSPRRNSPLHF	TGTGCCAGCTCACCAAGGAGGAATTCACCCCTCCACTTT
TRBV20-1	-	TRBJ2-1	-	CSATRIDEQFF	TGCAGTGCTACCCGTATCGATGAGCAGTTCTTC
TRBV30	-	TRBJ1-2	-	CAWISGETGYGYTF	TGTGCCTGGATCTCAGGGGAGACAGGCTATGGCTACACCTTC
TRBV5-4	-	TRBJ2-2	-	CASSFLHSRNTGELFF	TGTGCCAGCAGCTTCTTGCACAGCCGGAACACCGGGGAGCTGTTTTTT
TRBV5-4	-	TRBJ1-6	-	CASSSGIDNSPLHF	TGTGCCAGCAGCTCCGGGATCGATAATTCACCCCTCCACTTT
TRBV18	-	TRBJ1-3	-	CASSPLDSSQGNTIYF	TGTGCCAGCTCACCTCTTGACAGTTCTCAAGGAAACACCATATATTTT
TRBV9	TRBD2	TRBJ2-1	-	CASSTSGGVYEQFF	TGTGCCAGCAGTACTAGCGGGGGGGTTTATGAGCAGTTCTTC
TRBV6-5	-	TRBJ2-3	few	CASSWGEASGTDTQYF	TGTGCCAGCAGTTGGGGGGAGGCTAGCGGCACAGATACGCAGTATTTT
TRBV13	-	TRBJ1-2	-	CASSIDRGIFVGYTF	TGTGCCAGCAGCATTGACAGAGGAATTTTTGTTGGCTACACCTTC
TRBV13	-	TRBJ2-3	-	CASQIRTASTDTQYF	TGTGCCAGCCAGATTCGGACAGCTAGCACAGATACGCAGTATTTT
TRBV5-1	-	TRBJ2-3	-	CASSLSTTDTQYF	TGCGCCAGCAGCTTGAGCACGACAGATACGCAGTATTTT
TRBV11-2	-	TRBJ2-7	-	CASSLAPAYEQYF	TGTGCCAGCAGCTTAGCTCCGGCCTACGAGCAGTACTTC
TRBV12-5	TRBD1	TRBJ2-5	-	CASRGTGSPQETQYF	TGTGCTAGTCGAGGGACAGGGTCCCCTCAAGAGACCCAGTACTTC
TRBV30	TRBD2	TRBJ2-5	-	CAWSGGPSGGNPYQETQYF	TGTGCCTGGAGTGGCGGGCCTAGCGGGGGGAACCCGTACCAAGAGACCCAGTACTTC
TRBV18	TRBD1	TRBJ2-4	-	CASSLQGSKNIQYF	TGTGCCAGCTCCCTACAGGGGTCCAAAAACATTCAGTACTTC
TRBV5-1	TRBD2	TRBJ2-7	-	CASSPNWGGYEQYF	TGCGCCAGCAGCCCTAACTGGGGGGGCTACGAGCAGTACTTC
TRBV7-9	-	TRBJ1-3	-	CASSLEPGRRDTIYF	TGTGCCAGCAGCTTAGAACCGGGTCGGCGGGACACCATATATTTT
TRBV7-8	TRBD1	TRBJ1-5	-	CASSLGGGGFRQPQHF	TGTGCCAGCAGCTTAGGTGGAGGGGGCTTTCGTCAGCCCCAGCATTTT
TRBV19	-	TRBJ2-2	-	CASSFSAVGLFF	TGTGCCAGTAGTTTCTCGGCGGTGGGGCTGTTTTTT
TRBV2	TRBD2	TRBJ2-1	-	CASGRDSSGGNEQFF	TGTGCCAGCGGGAGGGACTCCTCGGGAGGCAATGAGCAGTTCTTC
TRBV5-1	-	TRBJ2-3	-	CASSLGETNTDTQYF	TGCGCCAGCAGCTTGGGTGAGACTAACACAGATACGCAGTATTTT
TRBV9	-	TRBJ1-3	-	CASSVASRPPGNTIYF	TGTGCCAGCAGCGTAGCTAGTCGCCCCCCCGGAAACACCATATATTTT
TRBV6-1	-	TRBJ1-2	-	CASSRDRFYGYTF	TGTGCCAGCAGTCGAGACAGATTCTATGGCTACACCTTC
TRBV19	-	TRBJ1-3	-	CASSTVVSGNTIYF	TGTGCCAGTAGTACCGTCGTCTCTGGAAACACCATATATTTT
TRBV4-3	-	TRBJ2-5	-	CASSQVVGGGGETQYF	TGCGCCAGCAGCCAAGTAGTAGGAGGGGGCGGGGAGACCCAGTACTTC
TRBV6-1	TRBD1	TRBJ2-2	few	CASSGGWDRNTGELFF	TGTGCCAGCAGTGGTGGTTGGGACAGAAACACCGGGGAGCTGTTTTTT
TRBV6-5	-	TRBJ1-6	few	CASSPGQRYNSPLHF	TGTGCCAGCAGCCCTGGACAGAGATATAATTCACCCCTCCACTTT
TRBV5-6	-	TRBJ2-3	-	CASSFPGSRPSGTQYF	TGTGCCAGCAGCTTTCCCGGATCTCGCCCTTCGGGTACGCAGTATTTT
TRBV19	-	TRBJ2-7	-	CASSMGQTYSYEQYF	TGTGCCAGTAGTATGGGCCAAACCTACTCCTACGAGCAGTACTTC
TRBV4-1	-	TRBJ2-2	-	CASSQQGPSTGELFF	TGCGCCAGCAGCCAACAGGGGCCGAGCACCGGGGAGCTGTTTTTT
TRBV6-5	-	TRBJ1-5	once	CASSYSRGPAQHF	TGTGCCAGCAGTTACTCGCGGGGGCCTGCCCAGCATTTT
TRBV30	-	TRBJ2-3	few	CAWSVQGRADTQYF	TGTGCCTGGAGTGTCCAGGGGCGAGCAGATACGCAGTATTTT
TRBV7-9	TRBD2	TRBJ2-3	-	CASSQLTSGGGTDTQYF	TGTGCCAGCAGCCAACTTACTAGCGGGGGGGGCACAGATACGCAGTATTTT
TRBV9	TRBD2	TRBJ2-3	-	CASSVGTSGDTQYF	TGTGCCAGCAGCGTAGGGACTAGCGGAGATACGCAGTATTTT